The 5 T cell receptor beta chains presented below share a single source sample, sequenced in a study of T cell responses to AZD1222 COVID-19 vaccine. Using immunoSEQ multiplex PCR, the repertoire was profiled, and TCRdb retains in-frame clones only, with some absent. The table includes roughly 93,000 clones, around nine tenths detected once. Sequencing was performed on peripheral blood, taken on day 0 of MenACWY control vaccination. Receptors originate from an adult in good health.

V gene TRBV4-1 combines with J gene TRBJ2-5; no reliable D call. This CDR3 is built from 15 residues. V was trimmed by 0 bases and J by 2 bases, leaving 10 bases between them. Germline values: CDR1 MGHRA, CDR2 YSYEKL. The chain's CDR3 is CASSQDPNSQETQYF. In DNA form, the CDR3 reads TGCGCCAGCAGCCAAGATCCTAACTCTCAAGAGACCCAGTACTTC.

The J gene is TRBJ2-7, the V gene TRBV12-3 or TRBV12-4, with 8 bases identical to TRBD1. The junction had 6 bases not matched to a gene; V was cut back by 6 bases and J by 5 bases. The CDR3 length is 13 residues. CDR3 sequence: CASSGQGGHEQYF. The DNA of the CDR3 is TGTGCCAGCAGCGGACAGGGTGGCCACGAGCAGTACTTC.

CDR3 sequence: CASSLEARGPAYEQYF. DNA for the CDR3: TGTGCCAGCAGCTTAGAGGCGAGGGGGCCGGCATACGAGCAGTACTTC. The chain joins TRBV11-2 to TRBJ2-7, with TRBD1 identical over 7 bases. After removal of 0 bases from V and 4 bases from J, the junction contained 9 bases not matched to a gene. The germline V gene has CDR1 SGHAT and CDR2 FQNNGV. This CDR3 comprises 16 residues.

V is TRBV7-2 and J is TRBJ1-2; TRBD1 matches 8 bases. CDR3 length: 17 amino acids. V lost 1 base and J lost 5; bases outside the gene matches: 12. Germline V gene lookup returns CDR1 SGHTA and CDR2 FQGNSA. This chain's CDR3 is CASSLGIAGGAGYGYTF. In DNA, the CDR3 is TGTGCCAGCAGCTTAGGCATTGCAGGGGGCGCAGGGTATGGCTACACCTTC.

This chain links TRBV6-5 with TRBJ2-1; D is possibly TRBD2 (6 bases). Trimming removed 2 bases at V and 11 bases at J, with 7 bases between. The V gene's germline CDR1 is MNHEY and CDR2 SVGAGI. This CDR3 comprises 11 residues. The CDR3 reads CASSYGGKQFF. The CDR3 nucleotides read TGTGCCAGCAGTTACGGGGGGAAGCAGTTCTTC.